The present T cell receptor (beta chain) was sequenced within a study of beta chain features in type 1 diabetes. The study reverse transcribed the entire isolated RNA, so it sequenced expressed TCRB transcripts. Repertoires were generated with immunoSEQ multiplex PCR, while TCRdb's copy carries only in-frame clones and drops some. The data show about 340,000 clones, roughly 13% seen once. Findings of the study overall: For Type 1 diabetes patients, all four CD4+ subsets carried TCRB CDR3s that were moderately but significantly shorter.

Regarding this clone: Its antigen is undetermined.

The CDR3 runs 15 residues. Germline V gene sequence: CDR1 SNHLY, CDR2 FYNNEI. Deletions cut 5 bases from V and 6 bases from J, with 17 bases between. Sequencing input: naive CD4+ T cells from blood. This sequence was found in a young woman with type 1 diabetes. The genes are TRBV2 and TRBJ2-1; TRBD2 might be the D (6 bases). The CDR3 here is CASSRGLVPINEQFF. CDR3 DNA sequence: TGTGCCAGCAGTCGGGGGTTAGTTCCCATCAATGAGCAGTTCTTC.